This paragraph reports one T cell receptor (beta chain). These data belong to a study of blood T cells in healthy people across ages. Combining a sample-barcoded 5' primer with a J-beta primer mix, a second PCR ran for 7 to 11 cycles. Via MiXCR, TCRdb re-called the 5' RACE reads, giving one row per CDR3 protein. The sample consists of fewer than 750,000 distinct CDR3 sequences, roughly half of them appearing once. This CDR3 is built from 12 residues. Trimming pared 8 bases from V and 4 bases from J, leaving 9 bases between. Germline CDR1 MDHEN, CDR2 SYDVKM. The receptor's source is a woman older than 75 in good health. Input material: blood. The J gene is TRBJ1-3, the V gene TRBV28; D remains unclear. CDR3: CASGRPGNTIYF. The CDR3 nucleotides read TGTGCCAGCGGGAGGCCCGGAAACACCATATATTTT.